The 28 T cell receptor beta chains given below trace back to one sample, sequenced in a study of cytomegalovirus exposure and HLA in healthy donors. PCR employed 60 Vbeta and 13 Jbeta primers. Only in-frame clones appear in the TCRdb table, and some are missing; sequencing was by immunoSEQ multiplex PCR. The data show about 160,000 clones, approximately 80% seen once. Sample: PBMCs. The receptor source for this set is a woman between 45 and 60 years old in good health and CMV-seronegative.

This clone was counted only a few times. CDR3 region: CASSDLSGGEQYF. Here the CDR3 DNA reads TGTGCCAGCAGTGACTTATCGGGGGGAGAGCAGTACTTC. The rearrangement joins TRBV6-5 to TRBJ2-7, with 7 bases identical to TRBD2. J gave up 7 bases and V 5 bases, and 8 bases lay outside the gene matches. The CDR3 is made up of 13 amino acids. Germline V gene lookup returns CDR1 MNHEY and CDR2 SVGAGI.

V usage is TRBV5-1 and J usage is TRBJ2-5; 9 bases are a match to TRBD1. The DNA end is a closer match to TRBJ2-7, so the J assignment may be wrong. The CDR3 spans 15 residues. Germline lookup yields CDR1 SGHRS and CDR2 YFSETQ. CDR3 in amino acids: CASSTKDRGTYEQYF. The CDR3, as DNA: TGCGCCAGCAGCACGAAGGACAGGGGAACCTACGAGCAGTACTTC.

The CDR3 loop is CASSPLILADSTDTQYF. In DNA form, the CDR3 reads TGTGCCAGCAGCCCTCTCATATTAGCGGATAGCACAGATACGCAGTATTTT. This sequence joins TRBV4-2 and TRBJ2-3, with a tentative D call TRBD2 (6 bases). Trimming removed 4 bases from V and 0 bases from J, with 17 bases in between. Looked up from germline, CDR1 is LGHNA and CDR2 is YNFKEQ. CDR3 size: 17 residues.

The rearrangement uses TRBV28 and TRBJ2-1, with 10 bases matching TRBD2. The germline V gene encodes CDR1 MDHEN and CDR2 SYDVKM. Germline trimming cut 0 bases from V and 8 bases from J; bases unmatched to any gene: 10. The CDR3 has 17 residues. The CDR3: CASSLWGASGRNDEQFF. The CDR3 coding sequence is TGTGCCAGCAGTTTATGGGGGGCTAGCGGGAGAAATGATGAGCAGTTCTTC.

J is TRBJ1-6 and V is TRBV5-4; no reliable D call. The CDR3 loop spans 13 amino acids. The V end was cut by 0 bases, the J end by 10 bases, with 8 bases between. Per germline, CDR1 SGHNT and CDR2 YYREEE (reference sequence). The CDR3 is CASSLDGESPLHF. CDR3 DNA: TGTGCCAGCAGCTTGGACGGGGAGTCACCCCTCCACTTT. Drawing the rest from reference TRBV5-4 and TRBJ1-6, the complete variable domain is ETGVTQSPTHLIKTRGQQVTLRCSSQSGHNTVSWYQQALGQGPQFIFQYYREEENGRGNFPPRFSGLQFPNYSSELNVNALELDDSALYLCASSLDGESPLHFGNGTRLTVT.

The genes are TRBV9 and TRBJ2-7; TRBD1 matches 7 bases. Unmatched junction bases numbered 4, after V lost 0 bases and J lost 1 base. In germline, CDR1 is SGDLS, CDR2 YYNGEE. The CDR3 sequence is 15 residues long. The CDR3 sequence is CASSVGGQLSYEQYF. In nucleotides, the CDR3 is TGTGCCAGCAGCGTAGGGGGACAGTTGTCCTACGAGCAGTACTTC.

The chain has TRBV7-2 and TRBJ2-1; 11 bases line up with TRBD2. CDR1 and CDR2 from the germline V gene are SGHTA and FQGNSA. The CDR3 totals 15 residues. Losses at the gene ends were 5 bases for V and 4 bases for J; bases not matched to a gene: 4. Here the CDR3 DNA reads TGTGCCAGCAGCCAGGGACTAGCGGCATACAATGAGCAGTTCTTC. Amino acids: CASSQGLAAYNEQFF.

The chain is built from TRBV7-9 and TRBJ1-1; TRBD1 agrees at 11 bases. The CDR3 spans 15 residues. After removal of 4 bases from V and 1 base from J, the junction contained 2 bases not matched to a gene. From germline, CDR1 is SEHNR and CDR2 FQNEAQ (reference sequence). The CDR3 protein is CASSSGQGGNTEAFF. As DNA, the CDR3 is TGTGCCAGCAGCTCGGGACAGGGGGGGAACACTGAAGCTTTCTTT.

V gene TRBV7-2 combines with J gene TRBJ2-3; TRBD2 matches at 13 bases. This CDR3 contains 19 residues. Germline CDR1 and CDR2: SGHTA and FQGNSA. V lost 4 bases and J lost 5; bases outside the gene matches: 15. CDR3 amino acids: CASSSQKWTSGSMGDTQYF. DNA for the CDR3: TGTGCCAGCAGCTCACAGAAATGGACTAGCGGGAGTATGGGAGATACGCAGTATTTT.

This chain uses TRBV9 with TRBJ2-3; 7 positions agree with TRBD2. The CDR3 contains 15 residues. V lost 3 bases, J lost 1 base, and 5 bases stayed unmatched. Looked up from germline, CDR1 is SGDLS and CDR2 is YYNGEE. The CDR3 reads CASSAPLAGTDTQYF. CDR3 DNA sequence: TGTGCCAGCAGCGCGCCCCTAGCGGGCACAGATACGCAGTATTTT. The variable domain in full, with the rest retrieved from reference TRBV9 and TRBJ2-3, is DSGVTQTPKHLITATGQRVTLRCSPRSGDLSVYWYQQSLDQGLQFLIQYYNGEERAKGNILERFSAQQFPDLHSELNLSSLELGDSALYFCASSAPLAGTDTQYFGPGTRLTVL.

CDR3 amino acids: CASTGTGTLVSYEQYF. The CDR3 DNA is TGTGCCAGCACCGGAACCGGGACACTAGTCTCCTACGAGCAGTACTTC. The chain has TRBV5-6 and TRBJ2-7; weak D call: TRBD1 (6 bases). Germline V gene sequence: CDR1 SGHDT, CDR2 YYEEEE. CDR3 length: 16 residues. Between the trimmed V and J ends, which lost 6 bases and 0 bases, there was a span of 19 bases. Using reference TRBV5-6 and TRBJ2-7 for the parts outside the CDR3, the full variable domain is DAGVTQSPTHLIKTRGQQVTLRCSPKSGHDTVSWYQQALGQGPQFIFQYYEEEERQRGNFPDRFSGHQFPNYSSELNVNALLLGDSALYLCASTGTGTLVSYEQYFGPGTRLTVT.

The table lists this clone with a few counts. CDR3 region: CASSLVGRKNTEAFF. Here the CDR3 DNA reads TGTGCCAGCAGCTTGGTGGGGCGGAAGAACACTGAAGCTTTCTTT. The gene calls are TRBV5-6 and TRBJ1-1, with D perhaps matching TRBD1 (5 bases). Between the trimmed V and J ends, which lost 0 bases and 1 base, there was a span of 10 bases. The CDR3 length is 15 residues. The germline V gene encodes CDR1 SGHDT and CDR2 YYEEEE.

This clone occurred a few times. V gene TRBV4-1 combines with J gene TRBJ2-3; the D gene is possibly TRBD1 (5 bases). Germline CDR1 reads MGHRA; CDR2 reads YSYEKL. The CDR3 is 17 amino acids. V lost 0 bases to trimming and J lost 3 bases, with 16 bases between them. The chain's CDR3 is CASSQDIVGRVTDTQYF. The CDR3 bases are TGCGCCAGCAGCCAAGACATCGTGGGCAGGGTAACAGATACGCAGTATTTT.

This clone was detected only once. J is TRBJ1-1 and V is TRBV7-6; possible D gene TRBD1, 5 bases. The CDR3 totals 13 residues. Trimming cost V 4 bases and J 3 bases, with 9 bases left between them. CDR1 and CDR2 from the germline V gene are SGHVS and FNYEAQ. CDR3 sequence reads: CASSSSTDTEAFF. The CDR3, as DNA: TGTGCCAGCAGCTCCTCGACAGACACTGAAGCTTTCTTT.

The rearrangement links TRBV15 to TRBJ1-2; weak D call: TRBD1 (5 bases). Per the germline V gene, CDR1 is LNHNV and CDR2 is YYDKDF (reference sequence). The CDR3 runs 16 residues. Trimming removed 0 bases at V and 4 bases at J, with 15 bases between. For the CDR3, the DNA is TGTGCCACCAGCAGAGATGGAGGGGCTAGATTCTATGGCTACACCTTC. It codes for CATSRDGGARFYGYTF.

The chain links TRBV7-9 to TRBJ1-5; the D gene is possibly TRBD1 (5 bases). Germline V gene lookup returns CDR1 SEHNR and CDR2 FQNEAQ (reference sequence). This CDR3 contains 14 residues. V was clipped by 5 bases and J by 0 bases, with 8 bases between them. CDR3: CASSSDSSNQPQHF. The CDR3 DNA reads as TGTGCCAGCAGCAGTGACAGTAGCAATCAGCCCCAGCATTTT.

The chain employs TRBV6-6 and TRBJ2-1; 8 bases align to TRBD2. The CDR3 has 16 amino acids. Losses at the gene ends were 2 bases for V and 6 bases for J; bases not matched to a gene: 9. Germline V lookup: CDR1 MNHNY, CDR2 SVGAGI (reference sequence). The CDR3 DNA sequence: TGTGCCAGCAGTTACAGTTTAGCGGGATCGGGCAATGAGCAGTTCTTC. Translating gives CASSYSLAGSGNEQFF.

This clone turned up a few times. This sequence joins TRBV2 and TRBJ2-7; D call uncertain. Per the germline V gene, CDR1 is SNHLY and CDR2 is FYNNEI. CDR3 length: 15 residues. Trimming pared 6 bases from V and 1 base from J, leaving 16 bases between. The CDR3 DNA sequence: TGTGCCAGCAGAGCCGACGAGGTTCCTTCCTACGAGCAGTACTTC. It is translated as CASRADEVPSYEQYF.

The rearrangement uses TRBV7-2 and TRBJ1-5, with 7 bases matching TRBD1. The V and J ends lost 5 bases and 2 bases, in that order; junction bases with no gene match: 0. From germline, CDR1 is SGHTA and CDR2 FQGNSA. The CDR3 spans 13 residues. Here the CDR3 reads CASSGQGNQPQHF. In nucleotides, the CDR3 is TGTGCCAGCAGCGGACAGGGCAATCAGCCCCAGCATTTT.

V is TRBV6-4 and J is TRBJ1-2, with 7 positions matching TRBD1. This CDR3 contains 15 residues. The V and J ends lost 3 bases and 7 bases, in that order; junction bases with no gene match: 11. Germline lookup yields CDR1 MRHNA and CDR2 SNTAGT. The CDR3 nucleotides read TGTGCCAGCAGTGAGTCCGAGGGGGCAACGTTTGGCTACACCTTC. This gives the protein CASSESEGATFGYTF.

V is TRBV25-1 and J is TRBJ2-4, with D possibly TRBD2 on 6 matching bases. CDR3 size: 16 residues. Trimming took 5 bases from V and 3 from J, leaving 17 bases between them. Germline CDR1 MGHDK, CDR2 SYGVNS. DNA for the CDR3: TGTGCCAGCAGTCCCCTAATACCGGGAGACAAAAACATTCAGTACTTC. It translates to CASSPLIPGDKNIQYF.

The chain is built from TRBV6-5 and TRBJ1-4, with D hard to call. Germline V CDR1 and CDR2: MNHEY, SVGAGI. V lost 0 bases to trimming and J lost 7 bases, with 12 bases between them. This CDR3 region has 15 residues. CDR3 region: CASSYSGPRGEKLFF. The CDR3 nucleotides are TGTGCCAGCAGTTACTCTGGCCCTCGGGGTGAAAAACTGTTTTTT.

The chain employs TRBV18 and TRBJ2-7; D call uncertain. The germline CDR1 and CDR2 sequences are KGHSH and LQKENI. This CDR3 contains 15 residues. Trimming stripped 3 bases from V and 2 bases from J, with 14 bases between. CDR3 amino acids: CASSPQSGPTYEQYF. CDR3 bases: TGTGCCAGCTCACCTCAGAGTGGGCCAACCTACGAGCAGTACTTC.

The chain uses TRBV27 and TRBJ2-1, with a possible D match to TRBD2 (8 bases). Per the germline V gene, CDR1 is MNHEY and CDR2 is SMNVEV (reference sequence). CDR3 length: 14 residues. The V end was cut by 3 bases, the J end by 7 bases, with 13 bases between. CDR3 protein: CASSFGRGRNEQFF. CDR3 bases: TGTGCCAGCAGTTTCGGGAGGGGGCGGAATGAGCAGTTCTTC.

The chain employs TRBV7-2 and TRBJ1-3, with 9 bases that match TRBD1. The CDR3 runs to 16 residues. V lost 5 bases, J lost 3 bases, and 8 bases stayed unmatched. Germline CDR1 and CDR2: SGHTA and FQGNSA. CDR3 in amino acids: CASSPYADRGGNTIYF. CDR3 sequence (DNA): TGTGCCAGCAGCCCATATGCGGACAGGGGTGGAAACACCATATATTTT.

The chain employs TRBV9 and TRBJ2-7; a weak D match, TRBD1 (5 bases). V shed 4 bases and J shed 1 base, with 12 bases lying between them. The CDR3 is 14 amino acids. Germline loops: CDR1 SGDLS, CDR2 YYNGEE. The CDR3 DNA reads TGTGCCAGCAGCCCCATGACAGCTTCCTACGAGCAGTACTTC. It codes for CASSPMTASYEQYF.

This clone was seen just once. The J gene is TRBJ2-1, the V gene TRBV4-1; no clear D. The V gene lost 0 bases and the J gene lost 6 bases, with 9 bases spanning the gap. Germline CDR1 is MGHRA and CDR2 is YSYEKL. This CDR3 comprises 14 residues. The CDR3 sequence: CASSQDRGINEQFF. The DNA of the CDR3 is TGCGCCAGCAGCCAAGATCGCGGCATCAATGAGCAGTTCTTC.

J is TRBJ2-5 and V is TRBV7-7; TRBD1 matches at 9 bases. The V gene's germline CDR1 is SSHAT and CDR2 FNYEAQ (reference sequence). The CDR3 spans 14 residues. Trimming cost V 5 bases and J 5 bases; bases outside gene matches: 6. The DNA for the CDR3 is TGTGCCAGCAGCCCCTCCGGACAGGGGGAGACCCAGTACTTC. It yields the protein CASSPSGQGETQYF.